This T cell receptor beta chain appears in the sequencing data of a study of shared clonotypes between healthy human individuals. General study results and limits: Naive subsets typically showed greater estimated richness than memory subsets. Sequencing depth was expected to influence donor clonotype sharing.

This CDR3 spans 15 amino acids. V was cut by 0 bases and J by 5 bases, with 14 bases left in between. The germline V gene has CDR1 SGHRS and CDR2 YFSETQ. With regard to this clone: Its antigen is undetermined.

Using immunoSEQ multiplex PCR, the repertoire was profiled, and TCRdb retains in-frame clones only, with some absent. The sample includes about 1.4 million clones, 96% of them seen just once. The source of this sequence is a young man in good health. Sequenced material: naive CD4+ T cells sorted from blood. Described subset: CD45RA+ positively selected. This chain links TRBV5-1 with TRBJ1-1; perhaps TRBD1 as D (5 bases). The CDR3 loop reads CASSLAGKGGTEAFF. The DNA for the CDR3 is TGCGCCAGCAGCTTGGCAGGGAAAGGTGGGACTGAAGCTTTCTTT. The full variable domain, its missing parts supplied by reference TRBV5-1 and TRBJ1-1, is KAGVTQTPRYLIKTRGQQVTLSCSPISGHRSVSWYQQTPGQGLQFLFEYFSETQRNKGNFPGRFSGRQFSNSRSEMNVSTLELGDSALYLCASSLAGKGGTEAFFGQGTRLTVV.